Sequencing of this TCR beta chain was carried out in a study of blood T cells in healthy people across ages. Notes on the study in general: A strong correlation between TCR beta diversity and naive T cell percentage was seen. More naive CD4+ cells and higher diversity marked long-lived donors relative to aged donors. Age advanced and TCR beta diversity per million T cells fell, roughly linearly.

For this clonotype: Its matching antigen is unknown.

The CDR3 contains 15 residues. V dropped 5 bases and J dropped 8 bases, with 19 bases sitting between them. Sample-barcoded 5' priming and a J-beta primer mix drove a second PCR of about 6 to 12 cycles. Each sample yielded at least 2.5 million CDR3-containing paired-end reads. MiXCR was run by TCRdb on the 5' RACE reads, yielding one entry per CDR3 protein. The data show 700,000 to 850,000 distinct CDR3 sequences, with roughly 40% seen just once and 13% held by the top ten. This rearrangement joins TRBV12-3 or TRBV12-4 to TRBJ2-1; D call uncertain. The TCR originated in a young man in good health. Material for sequencing was blood. The CDR3 region has the DNA TGTGCCAGCAGTGAGACAACCTTGGGCGAGCATGAGCAGTTCTTC. Protein: CASSETTLGEHEQFF.